This T cell receptor (beta chain) was found in a study of CD8+ T cells in alopecia areata. Reverse transcribed after extraction, RNA yielded cDNA as the sequencing template. Measured with immunoSEQ multiplex PCR; TCRdb has only the in-frame clones, and not every one. This sample yields 150,000 to 200,000 clones, of which around 64% are seen a single time; roughly 1.3% belongs to the top ten. This CDR3 spans 14 amino acids. CDR1 SGHRS and CDR2 YFSETQ come from the germline V gene. V was trimmed by 7 bases and J by 2 bases, leaving 16 bases between them. Treatment defined: oral pan-JAK inhibitor, 5-10 mg twice daily. This clone was detected a few times.

V usage is TRBV5-1 and J usage is TRBJ2-7, with D possibly matching TRBD2 (5 bases). The specimen was CD4+ T cells sorted from blood, collected around week 47, from a patient treated with tofacitinib. This receptor was obtained from a human donor with alopecia areata. The CDR3 DNA reads TGCGCCAGCGGATTAACTTCTAGCCCCTACGAGCAGTACTTC. This gives the protein CASGLTSSPYEQYF.